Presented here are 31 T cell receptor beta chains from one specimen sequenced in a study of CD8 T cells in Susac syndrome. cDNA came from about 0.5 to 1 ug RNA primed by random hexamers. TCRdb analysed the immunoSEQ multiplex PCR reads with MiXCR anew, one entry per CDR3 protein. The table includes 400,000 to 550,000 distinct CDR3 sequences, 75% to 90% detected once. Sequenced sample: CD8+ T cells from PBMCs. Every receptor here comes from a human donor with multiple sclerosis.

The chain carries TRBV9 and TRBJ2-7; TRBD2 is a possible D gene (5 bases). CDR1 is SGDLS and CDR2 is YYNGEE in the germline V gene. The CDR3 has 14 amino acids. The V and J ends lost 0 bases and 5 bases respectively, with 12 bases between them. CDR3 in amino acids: CASSVVSRGNEQYF. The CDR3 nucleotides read TGTGCCAGCAGCGTAGTGTCCCGGGGTAACGAGCAGTACTTC.

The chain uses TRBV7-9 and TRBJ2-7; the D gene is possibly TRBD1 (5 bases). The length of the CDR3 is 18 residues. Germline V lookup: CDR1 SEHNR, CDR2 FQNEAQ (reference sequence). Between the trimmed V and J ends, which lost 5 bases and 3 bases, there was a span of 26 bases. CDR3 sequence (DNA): TGTGCCAGCAGCCCAACCACCACCAGGGCTGGTAGGGACTACGAGCAGTACTTC. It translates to CASSPTTTRAGRDYEQYF.

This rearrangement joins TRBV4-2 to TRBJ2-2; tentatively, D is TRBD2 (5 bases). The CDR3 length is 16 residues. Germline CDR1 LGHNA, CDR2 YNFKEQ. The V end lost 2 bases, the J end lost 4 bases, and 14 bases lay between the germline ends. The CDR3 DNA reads TGTGCCAGCAGCCAATCTGGCGAGAGGGCCACCGGGGAGCTGTTTTTT. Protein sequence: CASSQSGERATGELFF.

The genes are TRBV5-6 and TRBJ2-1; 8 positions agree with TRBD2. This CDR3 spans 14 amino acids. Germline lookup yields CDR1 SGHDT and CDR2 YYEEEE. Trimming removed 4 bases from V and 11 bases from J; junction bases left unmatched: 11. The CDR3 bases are TGTGCCAGCAGCCCGGGACTAGGGGTCGCGAAGCAGTTCTTC. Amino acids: CASSPGLGVAKQFF.

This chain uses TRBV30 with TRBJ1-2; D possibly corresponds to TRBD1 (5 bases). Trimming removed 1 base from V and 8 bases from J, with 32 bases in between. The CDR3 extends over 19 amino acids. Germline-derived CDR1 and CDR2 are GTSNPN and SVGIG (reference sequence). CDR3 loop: CAWSAEVEWQPLSSGGYTF. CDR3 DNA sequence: TGTGCCTGGAGTGCTGAGGTTGAATGGCAGCCCCTCTCTTCAGGGGGCTACACCTTC.

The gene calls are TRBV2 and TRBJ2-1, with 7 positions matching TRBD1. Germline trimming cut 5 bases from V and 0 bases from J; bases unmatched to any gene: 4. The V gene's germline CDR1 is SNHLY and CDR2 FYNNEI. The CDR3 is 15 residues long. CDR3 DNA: TGTGCCAGCAGTTTGGGGGACAGCTCCTACAATGAGCAGTTCTTC. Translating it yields CASSLGDSSYNEQFF.

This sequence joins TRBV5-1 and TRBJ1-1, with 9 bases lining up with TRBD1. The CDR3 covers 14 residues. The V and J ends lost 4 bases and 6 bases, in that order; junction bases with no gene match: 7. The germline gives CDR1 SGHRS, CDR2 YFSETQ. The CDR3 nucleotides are TGCGCCAGCAGCGAGAACAGGGGGCCGGCTGAAGCTTTCTTT. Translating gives CASSENRGPAEAFF.

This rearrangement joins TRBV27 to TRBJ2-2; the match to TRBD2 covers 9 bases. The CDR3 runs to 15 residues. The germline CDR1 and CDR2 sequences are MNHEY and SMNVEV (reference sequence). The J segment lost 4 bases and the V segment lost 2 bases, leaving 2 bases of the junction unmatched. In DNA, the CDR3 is TGTGCCAGCAGTTTAGCGGGAGGGGGCACCGGGGAGCTGTTTTTT. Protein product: CASSLAGGGTGELFF.

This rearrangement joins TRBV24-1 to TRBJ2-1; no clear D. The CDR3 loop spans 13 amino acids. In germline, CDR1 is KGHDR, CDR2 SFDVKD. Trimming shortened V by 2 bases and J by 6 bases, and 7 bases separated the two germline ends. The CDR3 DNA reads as TGTGCCACCAGTGATTCCAGTTTCAATGAGCAGTTCTTC. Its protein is CATSDSSFNEQFF.

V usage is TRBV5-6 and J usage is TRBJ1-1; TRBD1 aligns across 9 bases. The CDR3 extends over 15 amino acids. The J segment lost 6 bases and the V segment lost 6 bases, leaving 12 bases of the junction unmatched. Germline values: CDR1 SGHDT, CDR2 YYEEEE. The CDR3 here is CASMKIGQGSSEAFF. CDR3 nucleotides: TGTGCCAGCATGAAGATTGGACAGGGGTCTTCTGAAGCTTTCTTT.

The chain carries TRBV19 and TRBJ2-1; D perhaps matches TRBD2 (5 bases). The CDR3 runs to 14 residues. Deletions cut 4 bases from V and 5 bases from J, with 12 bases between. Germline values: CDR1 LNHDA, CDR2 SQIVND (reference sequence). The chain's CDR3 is CASSTSSLHNEQFF. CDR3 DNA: TGTGCCAGTAGTACGTCTAGCCTACACAATGAGCAGTTCTTC.

The CDR3 loop is CSATGTASNYGYTF. Written as DNA, the CDR3 is TGCAGTGCTACCGGGACGGCTTCTAACTATGGCTACACCTTC. The chain links TRBV20-1 to TRBJ1-2; tentatively, D is TRBD1 (5 bases). Germline CDR1 and CDR2: DFQATT and SNEGSKA (reference sequence). The ends were cut back, 4 bases at V and 0 bases at J, with 12 bases in the middle. CDR3 size: 14 residues.

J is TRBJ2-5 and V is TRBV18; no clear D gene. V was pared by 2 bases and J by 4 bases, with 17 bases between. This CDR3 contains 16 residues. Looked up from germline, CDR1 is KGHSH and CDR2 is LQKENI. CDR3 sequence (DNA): TGTGCCAGCTCACCAACGGGCGATCCTGGCAGAGAGACCCAGTACTTC. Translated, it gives CASSPTGDPGRETQYF.

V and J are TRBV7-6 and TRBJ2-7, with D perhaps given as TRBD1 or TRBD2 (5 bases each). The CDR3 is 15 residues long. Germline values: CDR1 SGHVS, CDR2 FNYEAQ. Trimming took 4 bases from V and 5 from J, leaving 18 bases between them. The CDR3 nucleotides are TGTGCCAGCAGCTCCTCCGGGACCGGTCCCCACGAGCAGTACTTC. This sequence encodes CASSSSGTGPHEQYF.

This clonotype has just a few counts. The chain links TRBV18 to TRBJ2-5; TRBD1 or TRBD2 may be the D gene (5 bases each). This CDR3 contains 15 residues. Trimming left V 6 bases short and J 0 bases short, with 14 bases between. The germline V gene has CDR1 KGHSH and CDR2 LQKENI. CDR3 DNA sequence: TGTGCCAGCTCCACCGGGGCAGGATACCAAGAGACCCAGTACTTC. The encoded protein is CASSTGAGYQETQYF.

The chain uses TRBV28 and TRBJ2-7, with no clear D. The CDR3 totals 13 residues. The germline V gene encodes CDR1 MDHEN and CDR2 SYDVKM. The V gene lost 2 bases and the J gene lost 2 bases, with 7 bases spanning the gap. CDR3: CASSLQHTYEQYF. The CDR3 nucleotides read TGTGCCAGCAGTTTACAGCACACCTACGAGCAGTACTTC.

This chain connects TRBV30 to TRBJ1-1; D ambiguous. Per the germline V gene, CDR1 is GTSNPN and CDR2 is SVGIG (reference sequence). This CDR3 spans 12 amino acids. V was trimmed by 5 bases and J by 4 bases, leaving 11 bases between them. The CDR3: CAWGSFSTEAFF. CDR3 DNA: TGTGCCTGGGGATCTTTTAGCACTGAAGCTTTCTTT.

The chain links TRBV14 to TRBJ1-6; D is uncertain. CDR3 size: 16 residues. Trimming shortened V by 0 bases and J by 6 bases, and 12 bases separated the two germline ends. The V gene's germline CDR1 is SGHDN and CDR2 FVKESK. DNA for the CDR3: TGTGCCAGCAGCCAAGATTTGGGCGGAGCTAATTCACCCCTCCACTTT. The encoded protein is CASSQDLGGANSPLHF.

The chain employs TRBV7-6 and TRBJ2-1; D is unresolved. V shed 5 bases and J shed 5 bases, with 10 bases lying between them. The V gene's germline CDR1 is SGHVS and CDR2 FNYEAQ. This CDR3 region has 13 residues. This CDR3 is CASSPPEDNEQFF. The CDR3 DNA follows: TGTGCCAGCAGCCCACCCGAAGACAATGAGCAGTTCTTC.

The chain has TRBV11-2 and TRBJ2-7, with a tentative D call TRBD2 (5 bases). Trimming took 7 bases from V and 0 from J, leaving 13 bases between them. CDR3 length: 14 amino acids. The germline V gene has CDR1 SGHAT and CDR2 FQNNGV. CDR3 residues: CASIRRESSYEQYF. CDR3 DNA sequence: TGTGCCAGCATCCGTAGGGAGTCCTCCTACGAGCAGTACTTC. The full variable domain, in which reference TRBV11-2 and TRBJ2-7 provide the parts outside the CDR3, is EAGVAQSPRYKIIEKRQSVAFWCNPISGHATLYWYQQILGQGPKLLIQFQNNGVVDDSQLPKDRFSAERLKGVDSTLKIQPAKLEDSAVYLCASIRRESSYEQYFGPGTRLTVT.

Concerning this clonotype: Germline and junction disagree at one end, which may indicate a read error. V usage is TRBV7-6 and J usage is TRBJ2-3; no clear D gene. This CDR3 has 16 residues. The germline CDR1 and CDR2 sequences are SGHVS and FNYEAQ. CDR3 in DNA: TGTGCCTGCAGCTTAATTTCGGCAGAAAGCACAGATACGCAGTATTTT. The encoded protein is CACSLISAESTDTQYF.

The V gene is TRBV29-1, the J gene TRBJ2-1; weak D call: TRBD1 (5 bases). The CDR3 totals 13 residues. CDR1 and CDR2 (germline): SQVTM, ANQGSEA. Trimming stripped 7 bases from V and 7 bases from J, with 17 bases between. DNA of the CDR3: TGCAGCGGCAGGGAATTTTCAGAGAATGAGCAGTTCTTC. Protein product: CSGREFSENEQFF.

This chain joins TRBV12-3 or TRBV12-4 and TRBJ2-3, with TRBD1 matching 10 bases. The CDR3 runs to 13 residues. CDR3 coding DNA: TGTGCAAGCGGGGACAGGGGAGGGGATACGCAGTATTTT. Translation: CASGDRGGDTQYF.

This CDR3 is CASSGQFTYNEQFF. Here the CDR3 DNA reads TGTGCCAGTAGTGGACAGTTTACCTACAATGAGCAGTTCTTC. The V call is TRBV19, the J call TRBJ2-1, with D perhaps TRBD1 (6 bases). CDR3 length: 14 residues. Deletions cut 5 bases from V and 2 bases from J, with 10 bases between. Germline V gene sequence: CDR1 LNHDA, CDR2 SQIVND (reference sequence).

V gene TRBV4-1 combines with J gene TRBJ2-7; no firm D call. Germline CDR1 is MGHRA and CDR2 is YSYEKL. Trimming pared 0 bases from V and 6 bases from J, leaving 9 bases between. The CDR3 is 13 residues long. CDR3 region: CASSQDRGIEQYF. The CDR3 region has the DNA TGCGCCAGCAGCCAAGATCGTGGCATCGAGCAGTACTTC.

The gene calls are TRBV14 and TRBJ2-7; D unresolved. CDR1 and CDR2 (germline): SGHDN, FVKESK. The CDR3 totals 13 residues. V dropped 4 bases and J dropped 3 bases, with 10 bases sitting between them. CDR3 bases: TGTGCCAGCAGCCGCTTCAGTTACTACGAGCAGTACTTC. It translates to CASSRFSYYEQYF.

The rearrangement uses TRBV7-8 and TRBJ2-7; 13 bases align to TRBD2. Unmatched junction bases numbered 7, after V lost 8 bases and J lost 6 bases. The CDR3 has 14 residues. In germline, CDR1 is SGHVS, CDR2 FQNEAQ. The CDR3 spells CASRSGTSGTEQYF. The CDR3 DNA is TGTGCCAGCCGTTCCGGGACTAGCGGGACCGAGCAGTACTTC.

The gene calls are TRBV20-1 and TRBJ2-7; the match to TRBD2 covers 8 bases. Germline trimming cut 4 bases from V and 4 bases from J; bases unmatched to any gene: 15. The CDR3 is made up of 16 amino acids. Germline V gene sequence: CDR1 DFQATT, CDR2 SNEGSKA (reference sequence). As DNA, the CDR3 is TGCAGTGCTATCGTACCTCCCGGGGGGGCCTTGTACGAGCAGTACTTC. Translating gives CSAIVPPGGALYEQYF.

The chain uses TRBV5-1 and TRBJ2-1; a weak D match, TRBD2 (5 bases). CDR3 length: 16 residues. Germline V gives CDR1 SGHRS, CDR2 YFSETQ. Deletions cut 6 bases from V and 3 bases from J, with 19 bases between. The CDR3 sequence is CASTMPGGTDYNEQFF. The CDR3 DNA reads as TGCGCCAGCACCATGCCTGGAGGAACGGACTACAATGAGCAGTTCTTC.

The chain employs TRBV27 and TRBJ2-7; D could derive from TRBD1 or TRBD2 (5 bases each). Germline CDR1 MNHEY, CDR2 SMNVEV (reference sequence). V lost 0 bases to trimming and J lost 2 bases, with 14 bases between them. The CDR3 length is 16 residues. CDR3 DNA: TGTGCCAGCAGTTTATCGGTGGGGGAATACCCCTACGAGCAGTACTTC. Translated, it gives CASSLSVGEYPYEQYF.

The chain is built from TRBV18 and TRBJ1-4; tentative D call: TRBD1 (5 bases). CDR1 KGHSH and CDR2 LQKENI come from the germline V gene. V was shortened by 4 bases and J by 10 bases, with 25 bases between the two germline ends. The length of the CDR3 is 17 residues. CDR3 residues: CASSRGVEGPAGGKLFF. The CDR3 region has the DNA TGTGCCAGCTCACGGGGTGTGGAGGGGCCGGCCGGAGGAAAACTGTTTTTT.